The entry that follows covers one T cell receptor (beta chain) sequence. The data originate from a study of blood T cell repertoires in COVID-19. Study summary: The analysed material was cDNA or gDNA that came from T cells, B-cell-depleted T cells, or PBMCs.

Enrollees, about 18 to 95 years old, lived in approximately 25 US areas. Cohort placement rested on clinical history that participants reported themselves. Recovery among Cohort 3 donors was established by two negative PCRs, clearance, or symptom resolution. Some clones are missing from TCRdb's copy, which holds only in-frame ones; the method was immunoSEQ multiplex PCR. The repertoire consists of about 240,000 clones, with roughly 89% occurring once and the leading ten covering over 4%. CDR3 length: 13 residues. CDR1 is GTSNPN, CDR2 SVGIG, per germline (reference sequence). The V end lost 8 bases, the J end lost 4 bases, and 14 bases lay between the germline ends.

This TCR derives from a woman aged 30 to 39 who had recovered from COVID-19. The V and J genes are TRBV30 and TRBJ1-4, with D tentatively TRBD1 (5 bases). The source material was PBMCs or T cells enriched from blood (not recorded which). Here the CDR3 DNA reads TGTGCCCTAAGGACGGGGGATAATGAAAAACTGTTTTTT. It specifies CALRTGDNEKLFF.